This T cell receptor (beta chain) was captured in a study of blood T cell repertoires in COVID-19. In the study overall: Samples taken during acute and convalescent COVID-19 were collected in the United States, Italy and Spain.

Original methodology: Nucleated cell number was recorded as an estimate derived from reference gene primer amplification. TCRdb's copy holds only in-frame clones and misses some; the assay was immunoSEQ multiplex PCR. From that table come the V and J calls and clone size; the DNA was used to work out D and trimming. The data contain roughly 100,000 clones, 87% of them seen just once; the ten biggest clones take up 4% to 5.5%. This CDR3 spans 15 amino acids. The V and J ends lost 2 bases and 7 bases, in that order; junction bases with no gene match: 7. Germline CDR1 is LNHDA and CDR2 is SQIVND (reference sequence). It was during active infection that Seattle patients were enrolled and then longitudinally followed.

The chain joins TRBV19 to TRBJ1-4; 7 bases are shared with TRBD1. Sequenced material: peripheral blood. The sequence was collected from a woman in her fifties or sixties with COVID-19, enrolled during active disease. This CDR3 reads CASSIPGTAGEKLFF. The CDR3 DNA is TGTGCCAGTAGTATACCTGGGACAGCGGGTGAAAAACTGTTTTTT. The variable domain in full, with the rest retrieved from reference TRBV19 and TRBJ1-4, is DGGITQSPKYLFRKEGQNVTLSCEQNLNHDAMYWYRQDPGQGLRLIYYSQIVNDFQKGDIAEGYSVSREKKESFPLTVTSAQKNPTAFYLCASSIPGTAGEKLFFGSGTQLSVL.